This T cell receptor (beta chain) was retrieved from a study of blood T cell repertoires in COVID-19. As for the study in general: Researchers got acute and convalescent COVID-19 samples from the United States, Italy and Spain. T cells, B-cell-depleted T cells, or PBMCs supplied cDNA or gDNA.

In the original workflow: Estimates of nucleated cell counts were drawn from the amplification of reference gene primers. The repertoire was sequenced with immunoSEQ multiplex PCR; TCRdb's copy has only in-frame clones and lacks some. For V, J and clone size, that table is used; D and trimming come from the DNA. The table has more than 70,000 clones, roughly nine tenths seen once; the top ten hold around 4.5%. The germline CDR1 and CDR2 sequences are SGHTA and FQGNSA. CDR3 length: 15 amino acids. V was clipped by 7 bases and J by 5 bases; unmatched bases: 6. In its sample, this clone was seen a few times.

The sample comprised peripheral blood. The sequence was obtained from a man aged 45 to 65 with active or convalescent COVID-19. V gene TRBV7-2 combines with J gene TRBJ2-3; 13 bases align to TRBD2. Here the CDR3 reads CASTDGLAGVDTQYF. The DNA of the CDR3 is TGTGCCAGCACCGACGGACTAGCGGGGGTAGATACGCAGTATTTT.